A single sample is the source of the 32 T cell receptor beta chains below, sequenced in a study of regulatory T cells in long-lasting Graves disease. Library construction for TCR beta used iRepertoire HTBI primers and Arm-PCR of CDR3 regions. TCRdb ran MiXCR on the multiplex PCR reads and lists one entry per CDR3 protein. The table records hundreds of thousands of distinct CDR3 sequences, around a fifth of them present only once. As for time point: persistent/refractory GD, antithyroid drugs over 5 years with positive TRAb. The authors made the TCR library using RNA they extracted from PBMCs. Sequencing used peripheral blood mononuclear cells (PBMCs), obtained when the disease was refractory, from a patient treated with antithyroid drugs. The receptors originated from a female donor with Graves disease.

This clonotype was observed many times. The chain couples TRBV29-1 to TRBJ2-5; 10 bases line up with TRBD2. Germline trimming cut 2 bases from V and 5 bases from J; bases unmatched to any gene: 11. The CDR3 runs 16 residues. Germline lookup yields CDR1 SQVTM and CDR2 ANQGSEA. For the CDR3, the DNA is TGCAGCGTTGAATCCCCGCTAGCGGGAGAAACGGAGACCCAGTACTTC. It yields the protein CSVESPLAGETETQYF.

This clonotype turned up a few times. V and J are TRBV6-1 and TRBJ2-5; TRBD2 matches 8 bases. V was pared by 8 bases and J by 4 bases, with 9 bases of the junction left unmatched. This CDR3 spans 14 amino acids. From germline, CDR1 is MNHNS and CDR2 SASEGT. The CDR3 DNA sequence: TGTGCCAGCTCGAGGACCCGGGGGGGAGAGACCCAGTACTTC. It is translated as CASSRTRGGETQYF.

J is TRBJ2-3 and V is TRBV7-3; either TRBD1 or TRBD2 may fit D (6 bases each). Between the trimmed V and J ends, which lost 1 base and 4 bases, there was a span of 12 bases. The CDR3 is made up of 15 amino acids. Germline V gene data show CDR1 as SGHTA and CDR2 as FQGTGA. CDR3 in amino acids: CASSLINGGADTQYF. In DNA, the CDR3 is TGTGCCAGCAGCTTAATCAACGGGGGCGCAGATACGCAGTATTTT.

This clonotype showed up just a few times. The chain carries TRBV19 and TRBJ2-1; 12 positions match TRBD2. V dropped 6 bases and J dropped 2; count of bases not matched to a gene: 11. This CDR3 is 18 amino acids long. Germline V gene sequence: CDR1 LNHDA, CDR2 SQIVND (reference sequence). CDR3 sequence: CASREDGGLAGPYNEQFF. The DNA for the CDR3 is TGTGCCAGTAGGGAGGACGGGGGACTAGCGGGCCCCTACAATGAGCAGTTCTTC.

This clonotype was counted a few times. The chain has TRBV5-1 and TRBJ1-4; 8 nucleotides agree with TRBD1. J was trimmed by 7 bases and V by 0 bases; bases with no gene match: 8. There are 16 residues in the CDR3. In germline, CDR1 is SGHRS, CDR2 YFSETQ. This CDR3 is CASSLVSLQGGEKLFF. CDR3 bases: TGCGCCAGCAGCTTGGTCTCGTTACAGGGGGGTGAAAAACTGTTTTTT.

CDR3 bases: TGTGCCAGCAGCGTTAGCGGGAGAAGGGAGACCCAGTACTTC. Protein: CASSVSGRRETQYF. The gene calls are TRBV9 and TRBJ2-5, with 9 bases lining up with TRBD2. The germline V gene encodes CDR1 SGDLS and CDR2 YYNGEE. V trimming: 2 bases; J trimming: 5 bases; junction bases outside the gene matches: 4. The CDR3 length is 14 residues.

This clonotype was seen only once. A much larger clone lies one base from this, so it may be a read error. This chain uses TRBV28 with TRBJ1-1, with 9 positions matching TRBD1. Germline CDR1 is MDHEN and CDR2 is SYDVKM. The ends lost 8 bases at V and 10 bases at J; junction bases unmatched: 11. The CDR3 is 13 amino acids. CDR3 sequence (DNA): TGTGCCAGCGGACCTCCCCGGGACAGGGTAGCTTTCTTT. It specifies CASGPPRDRVAFF.

The rearrangement links TRBV7-9 to TRBJ2-1; no clear D gene. Germline V gives CDR1 SEHNR, CDR2 FQNEAQ (reference sequence). V was clipped by 4 bases and J by 4 bases, with 8 bases between them. This CDR3 contains 13 residues. The CDR3 DNA follows: TGTGCCAGCAGCTCCGCCTTATACAATGAGCAGTTCTTC. This sequence encodes CASSSALYNEQFF.

In its sample, this clonotype was seen many times. The chain links TRBV2 to TRBJ2-7, with D perhaps matching TRBD2 (6 bases). CDR3 length: 17 amino acids. V shed 7 bases and J shed 3 bases, with 25 bases lying between them. CDR1 and CDR2 from the germline V gene are SNHLY and FYNNEI. As DNA, the CDR3 is TGTGCCAGCACTCCGGAGACAGCGGGCTCAATGTTCTACGAGCAGTACTTC. Translated: CASTPETAGSMFYEQYF.

This clonotype showed up many times. J is TRBJ1-2 and V is TRBV7-2; TRBD1 matches at 12 bases. Trimming at V came to 4 bases and at J to 3 bases, leaving 3 bases not matched to a gene. From germline, CDR1 is SGHTA and CDR2 FQGNSA. The CDR3 consists of 15 residues. The CDR3 loop is CASSWDRGRDYGYTF. DNA for the CDR3: TGTGCCAGCAGCTGGGACAGGGGGCGCGACTATGGCTACACCTTC.

The rearrangement links TRBV7-2 to TRBJ2-1; the match to TRBD2 covers 9 bases. Germline V gives CDR1 SGHTA, CDR2 FQGNSA. This CDR3 spans 16 amino acids. V shed 4 bases and J 2 bases; nucleotides not matched to a gene: 6. CDR3 amino acids: CASSSTSGPTYNEQFF. In DNA form, the CDR3 reads TGTGCCAGCAGCTCCACTAGCGGGCCTACCTACAATGAGCAGTTCTTC.

The chain joins TRBV19 to TRBJ2-3; 10 nucleotides match TRBD1. Unmatched junction bases numbered 6, after V lost 4 bases and J lost 5 bases. This CDR3 comprises 15 residues. Per germline, CDR1 LNHDA and CDR2 SQIVND (reference sequence). The CDR3 protein is CASSNDRGRGDTQYF. The CDR3 DNA reads as TGTGCCAGTAGTAACGACAGGGGGCGCGGAGATACGCAGTATTTT.

The chain combines TRBV4-3 with TRBJ2-7; D is perhaps TRBD2 (6 bases). The CDR3 loop spans 15 amino acids. V was shortened by 2 bases and J by 5 bases, with 16 bases between the two germline ends. CDR1 and CDR2 from the germline V gene are LGHNA and YSLEER. Written as DNA, the CDR3 is TGCGCCAGCAGCCAAATTGGGGGTAGCGGCGACGAGCAGTACTTC. Translating gives CASSQIGGSGDEQYF.

V gene TRBV5-1 combines with J gene TRBJ2-2; D perhaps matches TRBD1 (6 bases). V lost 4 bases and J 4 bases, leaving 14 bases between the germline ends. The CDR3 extends over 15 amino acids. The germline CDR1 and CDR2 sequences are SGHRS and YFSETQ. The CDR3 region is CASSTLPRGTGELFF. In DNA form, the CDR3 reads TGCGCCAGCAGCACCCTCCCCAGGGGCACCGGGGAGCTGTTTTTT. Full variable domain (remainder filled in from reference TRBV5-1 and TRBJ2-2): KAGVTQTPRYLIKTRGQQVTLSCSPISGHRSVSWYQQTPGQGLQFLFEYFSETQRNKGNFPGRFSGRQFSNSRSEMNVSTLELGDSALYLCASSTLPRGTGELFFGEGSRLTVL.

Note on this clonotype: One end of the junction is discordant with germline, which a read error may explain. The V and J genes are TRBV7-9 and TRBJ2-7; D possibly uses TRBD1 or TRBD2 (5 bases each). This CDR3 spans 13 amino acids. Germline loops: CDR1 SEHNR, CDR2 FQNEAQ (reference sequence). The CDR3: CASSSVGRDQRDF. The CDR3 nucleotides are TGTGCCAGCAGCTCTGTGGGTAGGGACCAACGGGACTTC.

The V and J genes are TRBV7-3 and TRBJ2-7, with 9 bases matching TRBD1. The CDR3 length is 15 residues. Trimming cost V 2 bases and J 3 bases; bases outside gene matches: 5. The V gene's germline CDR1 is SGHTA and CDR2 FQGTGA. In nucleotides, the CDR3 is TGTGCCAGCAGCTTAGGACAGGGGTTCAACTACGAGCAGTACTTC. Protein sequence: CASSLGQGFNYEQYF.

This clonotype has only a few counts. This rearrangement joins TRBV7-2 to TRBJ1-6; D uncertain. The V end lost 4 bases, the J end lost 7 bases, and 20 bases lay between the germline ends. This CDR3 is 17 amino acids long. Germline V gene sequence: CDR1 SGHTA, CDR2 FQGNSA. CDR3 DNA sequence: TGTGCCAGCAGCTCACCCTCCGGTGATGGGCGGAATTCACCCCTCCACTTT. It codes for CASSSPSGDGRNSPLHF.

Only a few counts were recorded for this clonotype. The chain is built from TRBV3-1 and TRBJ2-1; 13 bases line up with TRBD2. The CDR3 is 14 amino acids. Germline CDR1 and CDR2: LGHDT and YNNKEL (reference sequence). V dropped 5 bases and J dropped 8; count of bases not matched to a gene: 3. The CDR3 DNA reads as TGTGCCAGCAGCTACGGACTAGCGGGGGATGAGCAGTTCTTC. Its protein product is CASSYGLAGDEQFF.

Concerning this clonotype itself: The junction departs from germline at one end; a sequencing error may be responsible. The V gene is TRBV7-2, the J gene TRBJ1-5, with 8 bases that match TRBD1. Germline V CDR1 and CDR2: SGHTA, FQGNSA. The length of the CDR3 is 14 residues. DNA of the CDR3: TGTGCCTGCAGCAAGGCAGGGGGCTTACAGCCCCAGCATTTT. It codes for CACSKAGGLQPQHF.

Concerning this clonotype: A much larger clone differs by one base, so this may be a read error. This likely comes from a read error, as the CDR3 has no conserved phenylalanine or tryptophan at its end. This chain joins TRBV28 and TRBJ2-7, with 10 bases that match TRBD1. This CDR3 region has 15 residues. Trimming at V came to 6 bases and at J to 3 bases, leaving 8 bases not matched to a gene. Germline CDR1 reads MDHEN; CDR2 reads SYDVKM. Here the CDR3 DNA reads TGTGCCAGCAGGAGACAGGGGGCTTGGGACTACGAGCAGTACCTC. Translated: CASRRQGAWDYEQYL.

A word on this clonotype: This may be a read error: a much more frequent sequence differs by one nucleotide. The chain uses TRBV28 and TRBJ1-5; D ambiguous. CDR1 MDHEN and CDR2 SYDVKM come from the germline V gene. The CDR3 runs to 15 residues. The V gene lost 5 bases and the J gene lost 5 bases, with 16 bases spanning the gap. The CDR3 nucleotides are TGTGCCAGCAGTCCCCCCGCCGGCACCCATCAGCCCCAGCATTTT. It is translated as CASSPPAGTHQPQHF. Full variable domain (outside the CDR3, taken from reference TRBV28 and TRBJ1-5): DVKVTQSSRYLVKRTGEKVFLECVQDMDHENMFWYRQDPGLGLRLIYFSYDVKMKEKGDIPEGYSVSREKKERFSLILESASTNQTSMYLCASSPPAGTHQPQHFGDGTRLSIL.

This chain links TRBV27 with TRBJ2-5, with TRBD2 matching 11 bases. This CDR3 is 15 amino acids long. Germline CDR1 is MNHEY and CDR2 is SMNVEV (reference sequence). The trim removed 3 bases at V and 7 bases at J, leaving 7 bases unmatched. The CDR3 is CASSFALAGVGTQYF. The CDR3 region has the DNA TGTGCCAGCAGTTTCGCACTAGCGGGAGTGGGGACCCAGTACTTC.

This clonotype was seen more than once but under ten times. J is TRBJ2-7 and V is TRBV30; 12 bases line up with TRBD2. The CDR3 extends over 13 amino acids. Germline assignment: CDR1 GTSNPN and CDR2 SVGIG (reference sequence). With 5 bases clipped from V and 7 bases from J, the junction kept 6 bases outside the gene matches. As DNA, the CDR3 is TGTGCCTGGGAGACTAGCGGGAGTGGGGAGCAGTACTTC. Encoded protein: CAWETSGSGEQYF.

The V and J genes are TRBV6-1 and TRBJ2-1; TRBD2 aligns across 11 bases. CDR3 length equals 16 residues. Germline CDR1 is MNHNS and CDR2 is SASEGT. Germline trimming cut 2 bases from V and 1 base from J; bases unmatched to any gene: 1. CDR3 in DNA: TGTGCCAGCAGTGAACTAGCGGGGGGTTCCTACAATGAGCAGTTCTTC. As protein: CASSELAGGSYNEQFF.

The table lists this clonotype with a few counts. V is TRBV11-3 and J is TRBJ1-1; 8 bases fit TRBD1. V was pared by 5 bases and J by 5 bases, with 10 bases of the junction left unmatched. CDR3 length equals 15 residues. CDR1 SGHNT and CDR2 YENEEA come from the germline V gene. The CDR3 loop is CASSRPWTGNTEAFF. The DNA for the CDR3 is TGTGCCAGCAGCCGCCCGTGGACAGGGAATACTGAAGCTTTCTTT. Full variable domain (remainder filled in from reference TRBV11-3 and TRBJ1-1): EAGVVQSPRYKIIEKKQPVAFWCNPISGHNTLYWYLQNLGQGPELLIRYENEEAVDDSQLPKDRFSAERLKGVDSTLKIQPAELGDSAVYLCASSRPWTGNTEAFFGQGTRLTVV.

This clonotype was counted ten times or more. The chain links TRBV19 to TRBJ1-1; D unresolved. This CDR3 is built from 15 residues. Looked up from germline, CDR1 is LNHDA and CDR2 is SQIVND (reference sequence). V gave up 4 bases and J gave up 4 bases, with 16 bases separating them. The CDR3 loop is CASSTGASPGTEAFF. Here the CDR3 DNA reads TGTGCCAGTAGTACGGGAGCCTCCCCCGGCACTGAAGCTTTCTTT.

This clonotype was seen a few times. The chain combines TRBV19 with TRBJ2-4, with D maybe TRBD2 (6 bases). Germline loops: CDR1 LNHDA, CDR2 SQIVND (reference sequence). The V end lost 7 bases, the J end lost 6 bases, and 16 bases lay between the germline ends. The CDR3 consists of 14 residues. The chain's CDR3 is CASKSGGAVNIQYF. CDR3 in DNA: TGTGCCAGTAAGAGTGGAGGGGCGGTAAACATTCAGTACTTC.

This clonotype was recorded a few times. The rearrangement joins TRBV7-9 to TRBJ2-2, with D possibly being TRBD2 (5 bases). The CDR3 runs to 17 residues. Trimming took 3 bases from V and 5 from J, leaving 19 bases between them. Germline V CDR1 and CDR2: SEHNR, FQNEAQ (reference sequence). CDR3 region: CASSFPQRETETGELFF. CDR3 DNA sequence: TGTGCCAGCAGCTTCCCTCAGAGGGAAACTGAGACCGGGGAGCTGTTTTTT.

This chain joins TRBV20-1 and TRBJ1-5; D uncertain. This CDR3 has 14 amino acids. The V gene's germline CDR1 is DFQATT and CDR2 SNEGSKA (reference sequence). The V gene lost 6 bases and the J gene lost 3 bases, with 15 bases spanning the gap. In nucleotides, the CDR3 is TGCAGTGCCCTCATCGGAGGGATCAATCAGCCCCAGCATTTT. It is translated as CSALIGGINQPQHF.

CDR3 DNA sequence: TGTGCCAGCAGCTTATCTGGAGGACAGCCGAACACTGAAGCTTTCTTT. This encodes CASSLSGGQPNTEAFF. The chain is built from TRBV7-9 and TRBJ1-1, with TRBD1 as a possible D gene (6 bases). With 2 bases removed from V and 1 base from J, the gap between germline ends came to 14 bases. The CDR3 spans 16 residues. Germline CDR1 is SEHNR and CDR2 is FQNEAQ (reference sequence).

V gene TRBV19 combines with J gene TRBJ2-7, with D tentatively TRBD1 (6 bases). Trimming removed 1 base at V and 0 bases at J, with 10 bases between. This CDR3 has 15 residues. Germline CDR1 is LNHDA and CDR2 is SQIVND (reference sequence). Written as DNA, the CDR3 is TGTGCCAGTAGTATAGTATCGGACAGCTCCTACGAGCAGTACTTC. It specifies CASSIVSDSSYEQYF.

The chain joins TRBV12-3 or TRBV12-4 to TRBJ2-7; D is perhaps TRBD1 (6 bases). This CDR3 comprises 14 residues. With 8 bases removed from V and 2 bases from J, the gap between germline ends came to 16 bases. The CDR3: CASSATRDTYEQYF. CDR3 DNA sequence: TGTGCCAGCTCCGCCACCCGGGACACCTACGAGCAGTACTTC.